These 8 T cell receptor beta chains share one sample of origin, sequenced in a study of cytomegalovirus exposure and HLA in healthy donors. Only in-frame clones appear in the TCRdb table, and some are missing; sequencing was by immunoSEQ multiplex PCR. This table has about 170,000 clones, 89% appearing once. Material: PBMCs. The receptors stem from a man aged 18-30 years in good health and CMV-seropositive.

This clone appeared a single time. The chain joins TRBV19 to TRBJ1-5; maybe TRBD1 (6 bases). V lost 6 bases, J lost 4 bases, and 10 bases lay in between. Germline V lookup: CDR1 LNHDA, CDR2 SQIVND (reference sequence). The CDR3 extends over 13 amino acids. The CDR3, as DNA: TGTGCCAGTAGCACAGGGAAGAATCAGCCCCAGCATTTT. It specifies CASSTGKNQPQHF.

This chain joins TRBV7-8 and TRBJ1-1; 7 bases fit TRBD1. The CDR3 consists of 17 residues. CDR1 is SGHVS and CDR2 is FQNEAQ in the germline V gene. Germline trimming cut 4 bases from V and 6 bases from J; bases unmatched to any gene: 17. The CDR3 loop reads CASSSRRATRGRAEAFF. CDR3 bases: TGTGCCAGCAGCTCCCGGCGGGCGACAAGGGGGCGGGCTGAAGCTTTCTTT.

The V gene is TRBV30, the J gene TRBJ1-4; 7 nucleotides line up with TRBD1. Germline assignment: CDR1 GTSNPN and CDR2 SVGIG (reference sequence). Germline trimming cut 2 bases from V and 7 bases from J; bases unmatched to any gene: 4. The CDR3 consists of 13 residues. CDR3 protein: CAWSSQGGEKLFF. CDR3 coding DNA: TGTGCCTGGAGTTCTCAGGGGGGTGAAAAACTGTTTTTT. Full variable domain (missing parts from reference TRBV30 and TRBJ1-4): SQTIHQWPATLVQPVGSPLSLECTVEGTSNPNLYWYRQAAGRGLQLLFYSVGIGQISSEVPQNLSASRPQDRQFILSSKKLLLSDSGFYLCAWSSQGGEKLFFGSGTQLSVL.

The count of this clone is one. The rearrangement joins TRBV5-1 to TRBJ2-1; tentatively, D is TRBD2 (6 bases). The CDR3 runs 14 residues. Germline CDR1 and CDR2: SGHRS and YFSETQ. V was clipped by 0 bases and J by 7 bases, with 11 bases between them. Here the CDR3 reads CASSLGTIGNEQFF. In nucleotides, the CDR3 is TGCGCCAGCAGCTTGGGGACTATTGGTAATGAGCAGTTCTTC.

The chain uses TRBV5-4 and TRBJ2-7; 10 bases are shared with TRBD2. The germline V gene encodes CDR1 SGHNT and CDR2 YYREEE (reference sequence). The ends lost 4 bases at V and 2 bases at J; junction bases unmatched: 6. The CDR3 spans 15 residues. CDR3 nucleotides: TGTGCCAGCAGCCTAGCGGGAGACAAGCCCTACGAGCAGTACTTC. Protein: CASSLAGDKPYEQYF.

The V call is TRBV25-1, the J call TRBJ2-1; 12 nucleotides agree with TRBD1. V lost 3 bases and J lost 8; bases outside the gene matches: 11. CDR1 MGHDK and CDR2 SYGVNS come from the germline V gene. CDR3 length: 17 residues. The CDR3 sequence: CASSEASGTGGGDEQFF. The CDR3 DNA reads as TGTGCCAGCAGTGAGGCGTCCGGGACAGGGGGCGGAGATGAGCAGTTCTTC.

CDR3 sequence (DNA): TGTGCCAGCCATGGCGGTCTAGTTTTCTCCTACAATGAGCAGTTCTTC. Amino acid sequence: CASHGGLVFSYNEQFF. The chain is built from TRBV27 and TRBJ2-1; D call uncertain. V was pared by 8 bases and J by 0 bases, with 17 bases between. The CDR3 has 16 amino acids. Germline CDR1 and CDR2: MNHEY and SMNVEV (reference sequence).

The chain carries TRBV19 and TRBJ2-3, with 10 bases lining up with TRBD2. The CDR3 sequence is 15 residues long. Trimming at V came to 2 bases and at J to 5 bases, leaving 4 bases not matched to a gene. In germline, CDR1 is LNHDA, CDR2 SQIVND (reference sequence). CDR3 region: CASSILAGAIDTQYF. The CDR3 DNA is TGTGCCAGTAGTATACTAGCGGGAGCTATAGATACGCAGTATTTT.